These 31 T cell receptor beta chains originate from one sample sequenced in a study of chemoradiotherapy in HPV16-positive cancers. Measured with immunoSEQ multiplex PCR; TCRdb has only the in-frame clones, and not every one. The data contain under 15,000 clones, around 87% of them singletons. The material sequenced was blood, taken from a patient who underwent chemoradiotherapy. These TCRs come from a human donor with HPV-associated anogenital cancer.

The chain has TRBV5-6 and TRBJ1-1, with 9 bases that match TRBD1. The junction had 6 bases not matched to a gene; V was cut back by 4 bases and J by 2 bases. Looked up from germline, CDR1 is SGHDT and CDR2 is YYEEEE. There are 15 residues in the CDR3. The CDR3 sequence is CASSDYRGQNTEAFF. The CDR3 bases are TGTGCCAGCAGCGACTACAGGGGGCAAAACACTGAAGCTTTCTTT.

In this sample, this clone turned up a few times. The gene calls are TRBV2 and TRBJ2-1; 10 positions match TRBD1. The trim removed 6 bases at V and 6 bases at J, leaving 8 bases unmatched. Germline V lookup: CDR1 SNHLY, CDR2 FYNNEI. This CDR3 is 15 amino acids long. The CDR3 coding sequence is TGTGCCAGCAGCCCGGGACAGGGGTATTTCAATGAGCAGTTCTTC. It is translated as CASSPGQGYFNEQFF.

The chain couples TRBV29-1 to TRBJ1-1; D remains unclear. CDR1 is SQVTM and CDR2 is ANQGSEA in the germline V gene. CDR3 length equals 12 residues. V was cut by 3 bases and J by 5 bases, with 10 bases left in between. The CDR3 is CSVDFLGTEAFF. DNA for the CDR3: TGCAGCGTTGATTTTTTAGGGACTGAAGCTTTCTTT. Full variable domain (remainder filled in from reference TRBV29-1 and TRBJ1-1): SAVISQKPSRDICQRGTSLTIQCQVDSQVTMMFWYRQQPGQSLTLIATANQGSEATYESGFVIDKFPISRPNLTFSTLTVSNMSPEDSSIYLCSVDFLGTEAFFGQGTRLTVV.

The J gene is TRBJ2-7, the V gene TRBV21-1. TRBV21-1 corresponds to a pseudogene. The CDR3 runs 16 residues. CDR3 loop: CASSNSGTEVNYEQYV. Written as DNA, the CDR3 is TGTGCCAGCAGCAACTCCGGGACGGAGGTCAACTACGAGCAGTACGTC.

The V call is TRBV5-1, the J call TRBJ2-3, with TRBD2 as a possible D gene (5 bases). Germline V gives CDR1 SGHRS, CDR2 YFSETQ. V lost 1 base and J lost 4, with 16 bases in between. The CDR3 length is 16 residues. The CDR3 DNA reads TGCGCCAGCAGCTTGTCAACAGCGGTGGGTCCAGATACGCAGTATTTT. Protein sequence: CASSLSTAVGPDTQYF. The entire variable domain, with the rest obtained from reference TRBV5-1 and TRBJ2-3, is as follows: KAGVTQTPRYLIKTRGQQVTLSCSPISGHRSVSWYQQTPGQGLQFLFEYFSETQRNKGNFPGRFSGRQFSNSRSEMNVSTLELGDSALYLCASSLSTAVGPDTQYFGPGTRLTVL.

Written as DNA, the CDR3 is TGTGCCAGCAGCAAATCAAAAGACAGTACCTATGGCTACACCTTC. Translated: CASSKSKDSTYGYTF. The chain employs TRBV7-2 and TRBJ1-2; D may be TRBD1 (5 bases). V shed 5 bases and J shed 4 bases, with 17 bases lying between them. CDR3 length: 15 residues. Looked up from germline, CDR1 is SGHTA and CDR2 is FQGNSA. The full variable domain, with the rest looked up from reference TRBV7-2 and TRBJ1-2, is GAGVSQSPSNKVTEKGKDVELRCDPISGHTALYWYRQSLGQGLEFLIYFQGNSAPDKSGLPSDRFSAERTGGSVSTLTIQRTQQEDSAVYLCASSKSKDSTYGYTFGSGTRLTVV.

The V gene is TRBV9, the J gene TRBJ2-1, with 10 nucleotides matching TRBD1. Germline V gene lookup returns CDR1 SGDLS and CDR2 YYNGEE. V was clipped by 3 bases and J by 4 bases; unmatched bases: 7. The CDR3 consists of 16 residues. The CDR3 spells CASSALTGGPYNEQFF. The CDR3, as DNA: TGTGCCAGCAGCGCCCTGACAGGGGGCCCGTACAATGAGCAGTTCTTC.

The CDR3 loop reads CASSFRGLNAYGDNQPQHF. DNA for the CDR3: TGTGCCAGCAGCTTTCGTGGCCTAAACGCCTATGGAGACAATCAGCCCCAGCATTTT. The chain combines TRBV5-6 with TRBJ1-5; D is unresolved. Germline V gene sequence: CDR1 SGHDT, CDR2 YYEEEE. The CDR3 is 19 residues long. V lost 2 bases and J 3 bases, leaving 24 bases between the germline ends.

The CDR3 DNA follows: TGCGCCAGCAGCCAAGGTGGGGGACGTAAGAACACTGAAGCTTTCTTT. Residues: CASSQGGGRKNTEAFF. V is TRBV4-1 and J is TRBJ1-1, with D possibly TRBD1 on 5 matching bases. This CDR3 comprises 16 residues. Trimming took 1 base from V and 1 from J, leaving 13 bases between them. From germline, CDR1 is MGHRA and CDR2 YSYEKL.

V usage is TRBV6-1 and J usage is TRBJ1-3, with D uncertain. This CDR3 has 14 residues. V lost 6 bases and J lost 11, with 20 bases in between. Germline lookup yields CDR1 MNHNS and CDR2 SASEGT. The CDR3 loop is CASRDLLPPHAIYF. The CDR3, as DNA: TGTGCCAGCAGGGACCTTTTGCCCCCACATGCCATATATTTT.

This clone was seen only once. V gene TRBV6-1 combines with J gene TRBJ1-1, with TRBD1 matching over 9 bases. The junction had 6 bases not matched to a gene; V was cut back by 6 bases and J by 1 base. Germline lookup yields CDR1 MNHNS and CDR2 SASEGT. CDR3 length equals 15 residues. The chain's CDR3 is CASSSRGQGNTEAFF. The CDR3 region has the DNA TGTGCCAGCAGCTCCCGGGGACAGGGGAACACTGAAGCTTTCTTT.

Written as DNA, the CDR3 is TGTGCCAGCAGGGCCCTCGGGCAGAATAACTATGGCTACACCTTC. It translates to CASRALGQNNYGYTF. This chain links TRBV2 with TRBJ1-2, with D unclear. Trimming stripped 6 bases from V and 1 base from J, with 15 bases between. CDR3 length: 15 residues. Germline CDR1 reads SNHLY; CDR2 reads FYNNEI.

The chain employs TRBV5-5 and TRBJ2-7; 8 nucleotides line up with TRBD2. Germline CDR1 reads SGHKS; CDR2 reads YYEKEE (reference sequence). With 5 bases clipped from V and 2 bases from J, the junction kept 6 bases outside the gene matches. The CDR3 spans 14 residues. In nucleotides, the CDR3 is TGTGCCAGCAGGCCTCCGGGGGGGGCCTACGAGCAGTACTTC. Its protein product is CASRPPGGAYEQYF.

This rearrangement joins TRBV7-3 to TRBJ2-3; D not certain. The CDR3 has 15 amino acids. V was shortened by 1 base and J by 3 bases, with 11 bases between the two germline ends. Germline loops: CDR1 SGHTA, CDR2 FQGTGA. The CDR3 loop reads CASSLNPTATDTQYF. The DNA of the CDR3 is TGTGCCAGCAGCTTAAACCCAACCGCTACAGATACGCAGTATTTT.

The genes are TRBV6-4 and TRBJ2-6; 8 nucleotides agree with TRBD1. The germline CDR1 and CDR2 sequences are MRHNA and SNTAGT. The junction had 0 bases not matched to a gene; V was cut back by 3 bases and J by 2 bases. The CDR3 runs 15 residues. CDR3 region: CASSEQGAGANVLTF. The CDR3 coding sequence is TGTGCCAGCAGTGAACAGGGGGCTGGGGCCAACGTCCTGACTTTC.

The chain employs TRBV7-2 and TRBJ2-1; 10 nucleotides match TRBD2. This CDR3 has 17 amino acids. Germline CDR1 is SGHTA and CDR2 is FQGNSA. J gave up 0 bases and V 5 bases, and 7 bases lay outside the gene matches. CDR3 in DNA: TGTGCCAGCAGCGTAAGCGGGGGGGGACTCTCCTACAATGAGCAGTTCTTC. Translating gives CASSVSGGGLSYNEQFF.

The table lists this clone with a few counts. The genes are TRBV7-8 and TRBJ1-1; 8 bases are a match to TRBD1. The V segment lost 7 bases and the J segment 8 bases; nucleotides outside the gene matches: 15. The CDR3 is 15 amino acids. The germline CDR1 and CDR2 sequences are SGHVS and FQNEAQ. CDR3 DNA sequence: TGTGCCAGCACTAAAAGAGGGACAGGCTCTGGCGAAGCTTTCTTT. Protein sequence: CASTKRGTGSGEAFF.

The chain recombines TRBV6-1 with TRBJ2-5; either TRBD1 or TRBD2 may fit D (6 bases each). V was shortened by 1 base and J by 2 bases, with 11 bases between the two germline ends. The germline V gene has CDR1 MNHNS and CDR2 SASEGT. CDR3 length: 15 amino acids. CDR3 DNA: TGTGCCAGCAGTGAAGAGGGGGGCTCTCAAGAGACCCAGTACTTC. It is translated as CASSEEGGSQETQYF.

In its sample, this clone was seen once. The chain combines TRBV19 with TRBJ2-3, with D maybe TRBD2 (5 bases). This CDR3 is 13 amino acids long. Looked up from germline, CDR1 is LNHDA and CDR2 is SQIVND (reference sequence). Trimming pared 4 bases from V and 4 bases from J, leaving 9 bases between. CDR3 amino acids: CASSTQRADTQYF. The CDR3, as DNA: TGTGCCAGTAGTACCCAGAGGGCAGATACGCAGTATTTT. Together with reference TRBV19 and TRBJ2-3, the CDR3 gives the full variable domain: DGGITQSPKYLFRKEGQNVTLSCEQNLNHDAMYWYRQDPGQGLRLIYYSQIVNDFQKGDIAEGYSVSREKKESFPLTVTSAQKNPTAFYLCASSTQRADTQYFGPGTRLTVL.

V is TRBV23-1 and J is TRBJ2-1; no reliable D call. TRBV23-1 is an ORF, and what it does is uncertain. V was cut by 0 bases and J by 0 bases, with 15 bases left in between. CDR3 size: 18 residues. The CDR3 loop is CASSQSRGFSSSYNEQFF. The DNA of the CDR3 is TGCGCCAGCAGTCAATCCCGTGGGTTTTCAAGCTCCTACAATGAGCAGTTCTTC.

This chain uses TRBV5-1 with TRBJ1-2; weak D call: TRBD1 (6 bases). Germline V gene lookup returns CDR1 SGHRS and CDR2 YFSETQ. This CDR3 is 14 amino acids long. With 4 bases removed from V and 6 bases from J, the gap between germline ends came to 16 bases. The CDR3 nucleotides read TGCGCCAGCAGCCCATCTACGGGGGCCGATGGCTACACCTTC. Translating gives CASSPSTGADGYTF. Full variable domain (missing parts from reference TRBV5-1 and TRBJ1-2): KAGVTQTPRYLIKTRGQQVTLSCSPISGHRSVSWYQQTPGQGLQFLFEYFSETQRNKGNFPGRFSGRQFSNSRSEMNVSTLELGDSALYLCASSPSTGADGYTFGSGTRLTVV.

The chain combines TRBV2 with TRBJ1-3; D is possibly TRBD1 (5 bases). The CDR3 covers 14 residues. V was clipped by 11 bases and J by 3 bases, with 17 bases between them. CDR1 is SNHLY and CDR2 is FYNNEI in the germline V gene. For the CDR3, the DNA is TGTGCCTCCTCGGGGACGACTCGTGGAAACACCATATATTTT. It yields the protein CASSGTTRGNTIYF.

The chain combines TRBV27 with TRBJ1-1; the match to TRBD1 covers 11 bases. The junction had 12 bases not matched to a gene; V was cut back by 4 bases and J by 8 bases. In germline, CDR1 is MNHEY, CDR2 SMNVEV (reference sequence). The CDR3 runs to 16 residues. The CDR3 here is CASSSLGGQGGLEAFF. The DNA of the CDR3 is TGTGCCAGCAGTTCCCTGGGGGGACAGGGGGGGCTGGAAGCTTTCTTT.

CDR3 in DNA: TGTGCCAGCAGTTTAACACAGGGAGGGAGTTCACCCCTCCACTTT. Translation gives CASSLTQGGSSPLHF. This chain joins TRBV27 and TRBJ1-6; TRBD1 might be the D (6 bases). Germline CDR1 MNHEY, CDR2 SMNVEV (reference sequence). Trimming took off 2 bases at V and 9 bases at J, with 14 bases between the two ends. This CDR3 comprises 15 residues.

This chain links TRBV2 with TRBJ1-5, with 9 bases aligning to TRBD1. CDR1 is SNHLY and CDR2 is FYNNEI in the germline V gene. This CDR3 region has 16 residues. The J segment lost 6 bases and the V segment lost 1 base, leaving 7 bases of the junction unmatched. The CDR3 nucleotides are TGTGCCAGCAGTGAAGTTCTGACAGGGGGATCTCAGCCCCAGCATTTT. It is translated as CASSEVLTGGSQPQHF.

J is TRBJ1-6 and V is TRBV5-1, with no clear D. There are 16 residues in the CDR3. Trimming took off 3 bases at V and 0 bases at J, with 10 bases between the two ends. Looked up from germline, CDR1 is SGHRS and CDR2 is YFSETQ. CDR3 residues: CASSSGLDSYNSPLHF. The CDR3 DNA reads as TGCGCCAGCAGCTCGGGGTTGGACTCCTATAATTCACCCCTCCACTTT.

The chain joins TRBV29-1 to TRBJ1-5; D is undetermined. Germline loops: CDR1 SQVTM, CDR2 ANQGSEA. This CDR3 region has 13 residues. V gave up 4 bases and J gave up 5 bases, with 12 bases separating them. CDR3 DNA sequence: TGCAGCGTTGGTGGTGCTGGCGATCAGCCCCAGCATTTT. Protein: CSVGGAGDQPQHF. The whole variable domain, remainder taken from reference TRBV29-1 and TRBJ1-5, is SAVISQKPSRDICQRGTSLTIQCQVDSQVTMMFWYRQQPGQSLTLIATANQGSEATYESGFVIDKFPISRPNLTFSTLTVSNMSPEDSSIYLCSVGGAGDQPQHFGDGTRLSIL.

The rearrangement links TRBV5-1 to TRBJ2-3; D perhaps matches TRBD1 (5 bases). Trimming shortened V by 1 base and J by 3 bases, and 9 bases separated the two germline ends. Germline CDR1 SGHRS, CDR2 YFSETQ. This CDR3 comprises 14 residues. The CDR3 reads CASSLFRQTDTQYF. The DNA of the CDR3 is TGCGCCAGCAGCTTGTTCCGACAGACAGATACGCAGTATTTT.

The chain couples TRBV19 to TRBJ2-3, with no clear D. V was clipped by 1 base and J by 9 bases, with 5 bases between them. CDR1 and CDR2 from the germline V gene are LNHDA and SQIVND (reference sequence). This CDR3 has 11 amino acids. The CDR3 DNA follows: TGTGCCAGTAGTATAGGTGGGACGCAGTATTTT. Translation gives CASSIGGTQYF.

The chain employs TRBV19 and TRBJ1-3, with D possibly being TRBD1 (6 bases). Trimming removed 9 bases at V and 0 bases at J, with 15 bases between. Germline V gene data show CDR1 as LNHDA and CDR2 as SQIVND (reference sequence). The CDR3 sequence is 15 residues long. CDR3 residues: CASSKGGLSGNTIYF. CDR3 nucleotides: TGTGCCAGCAGCAAGGGGGGACTCTCTGGAAACACCATATATTTT.

The chain recombines TRBV7-2 with TRBJ2-7; 13 bases are shared with TRBD2. V trimming: 2 bases; J trimming: 5 bases; junction bases outside the gene matches: 12. The germline V gene has CDR1 SGHTA and CDR2 FQGNSA. The CDR3 has 18 amino acids. CDR3 in amino acids: CASSLSILGTSGVNEQYF. The CDR3 nucleotides read TGTGCCAGCAGCTTATCTATTTTGGGGACTAGCGGGGTTAACGAGCAGTACTTC. The complete variable domain, with remaining parts taken from reference TRBV7-2 and TRBJ2-7, reads GAGVSQSPSNKVTEKGKDVELRCDPISGHTALYWYRQSLGQGLEFLIYFQGNSAPDKSGLPSDRFSAERTGGSVSTLTIQRTQQEDSAVYLCASSLSILGTSGVNEQYFGPGTRLTVT.